Many counts were recorded for the clone carrying this T cell receptor beta chain. The data were obtained in a study of T-cell reconstitution after alpha-beta-depleted transplantation in children. A library of TCRbeta sequences, prepared with unique molecular identifiers, was generated. TCRdb recomputed calls from the PCR reads with MiXCR, one row per CDR3 protein. This table has some 600,000 distinct CDR3 sequences, around a sixth appearing once. The CDR3 covers 14 residues. V was clipped by 3 bases and J by 13 bases, with 19 bases between them. CDR1 and CDR2 (germline): DFQATT, SNEGSKA (reference sequence).

The V call is TRBV20-1, the J call TRBJ1-6; D ambiguous. The TCR was taken from a human donor who donated a stem cell graft to a child with acute myeloid leukemia. The sequencing here drew on PBMCs from the stem cell graft donor, taken from the stem cell graft. Here the CDR3 reads CSARRGMTGSPLHF. The CDR3 DNA follows: TGCAGTGCTAGGAGAGGGATGACCGGGTCGCCCCTCCACTTT.